These T cell receptor beta chains were read from a single sample in a study of shared clonotypes between healthy human individuals. Profiling relied on immunoSEQ multiplex PCR, and the TCRdb table lists in-frame clones only, not all of them. The sample contains about 1,900,000 clones, roughly 95% of which appear only once. Sequences were obtained from naive CD8+ T cells sorted from blood. The receptor source for this set is a man younger than 35 in good health. Both conserved end residues are part of each CDR3. The order of the fields is D gene, J gene, V gene, clone size, CDR3 DNA, CDR3 protein. D genes are given only for firm matches. Clone size appears in some rows only: once, few, many, or a class for an expanded clone.

D: .
J: TRBJ2-3
V: TRBV28
size: .
DNA: TGTGCCAGCAGTTTAACCTATTCCCCGGTCGATGATACGCAGTATTTT
CDR3: CASSLTYSPVDDTQYF

D: .
J: TRBJ2-1
V: TRBV7-2
size: .
DNA: TGTGCCAGCAGCTTACCGGCCTACAATGAGCAGTTCTTC
CDR3: CASSLPAYNEQFF

D: .
J: TRBJ2-1
V: TRBV11-2
size: .
DNA: TGTGCCAGCAGCTTAGCTCCTTACAATGAGCAGTTCTTC
CDR3: CASSLAPYNEQFF

D: .
J: TRBJ2-7
V: TRBV6-4
size: .
DNA: TGTGCCAGCAGTGACTCGGTTTTGTCTGGGACTTTTTCCTACGAGCAGTACTTC
CDR3: CASSDSVLSGTFSYEQYF

D: .
J: TRBJ2-7
V: TRBV25-1
size: .
DNA: TGTGCCAGCAGTGAACCCCAGACAGGGAGGCACGAGCAGTACTTC
CDR3: CASSEPQTGRHEQYF

D: TRBD2
J: TRBJ2-2
V: TRBV7-9
size: once
DNA: TGTGCCAGCAGCCAAACTCTAGCGGGAGGGCCAGGCGGGGAGCTGTTTTTT
CDR3: CASSQTLAGGPGGELFF

D: TRBD2
J: TRBJ2-7
V: TRBV2
size: .
DNA: TGTGCCAGCAGTGAAGGACTAGCGAGTAACTACGAGCAGTACTTC
CDR3: CASSEGLASNYEQYF

D: TRBD2
J: TRBJ2-7
V: TRBV6-6
size: .
DNA: TGTGCCAGCAGTTACTCGGGGCTAGCGGCCTACGAGCAGTACTTC
CDR3: CASSYSGLAAYEQYF

D: TRBD2
J: TRBJ2-1
V: TRBV2
size: once
DNA: TGTGCCAGCAGAGACGGGACTAGCGGGAGTCCTGAGCAGTTCTTC
CDR3: CASRDGTSGSPEQFF

D: .
J: TRBJ1-5
V: TRBV28
size: .
DNA: TGTGCCAGCAGTTTTCGGACGATGAGTTGGGGTCAGCCCCAGCATTTT
CDR3: CASSFRTMSWGQPQHF

D: .
J: TRBJ2-7
V: TRBV10-3
size: .
DNA: TGTGCCATCAGTGAAAGGACAGTAGCCTCCTACGAGCAGTACTTC
CDR3: CAISERTVASYEQYF

D: .
J: TRBJ1-2
V: TRBV4-1
size: .
DNA: TGCGCCAGCAGCCAAGACAGGGCGGACTATGGCTACACCTTC
CDR3: CASSQDRADYGYTF

D: .
J: TRBJ2-2
V: TRBV2
size: .
DNA: TGTGCCAGCAGTGAAGCGCGAAGCACCGGGGAGCTGTTTTTT
CDR3: CASSEARSTGELFF

D: .
J: TRBJ2-7
V: TRBV6-5
size: .
DNA: TGTGCCAGCAGTTACTCTGACGAAGGGTACGAGCAGTACTTC
CDR3: CASSYSDEGYEQYF

D: .
J: TRBJ2-7
V: TRBV7-9
size: .
DNA: TGTGCCAGCAGCTTTTTGGGATCCGAGCAGTACTTC
CDR3: CASSFLGSEQYF

D: .
J: TRBJ1-2
V: TRBV5-6
size: .
DNA: TGTGCCAGCAGTGACTACAGGGAGGCCTATGGCTACACCTTC
CDR3: CASSDYREAYGYTF

D: TRBD1
J: TRBJ2-7
V: TRBV2
size: .
DNA: TGTGCCGGATCGGGACAGGGGTACGAGCAGTACTTC
CDR3: CAGSGQGYEQYF

D: TRBD1
J: TRBJ1-6
V: TRBV27
size: few
DNA: TGTGCCAGCACGACAGGGAAGGGTTCACCCCTCCACTTT
CDR3: CASTTGKGSPLHF

D: TRBD1
J: TRBJ2-2
V: TRBV4-3
size: .
DNA: TGCGCCAGCAGCGGGGGGTGGACAGGGACCAGGGGCCTTTCGGACACCGGGGAGCTGTTTTTT
CDR3: CASSGGWTGTRGLSDTGELFF

D: TRBD1
J: TRBJ1-1
V: TRBV19
size: .
DNA: TGTGCCAGTAGGACAGGGGGGGACACTGAAGCTTTCTTT
CDR3: CASRTGGDTEAFF

D: .
J: TRBJ1-4
V: TRBV2
size: .
DNA: TGTGCCAGCAGTCCCCCACTCCCGGATGAAAAACTGTTTTTT
CDR3: CASSPPLPDEKLFF

D: TRBD1
J: TRBJ2-3
V: TRBV13
size: .
DNA: TGTGCCAGCAGCTTAGGAGGGGGCGGAACAGATACGCAGTATTTT
CDR3: CASSLGGGGTDTQYF

D: TRBD2
J: TRBJ2-1
V: TRBV29-1
size: once
DNA: TGCAGCGTTGAACCCGGGGAGGGAGGAAATGAGCAGTTCTTC
CDR3: CSVEPGEGGNEQFF

D: .
J: TRBJ2-2
V: TRBV4-1
size: .
DNA: TGCGCCAGCAGCCATTATTCCACCGGGGAGCTGTTTTTT
CDR3: CASSHYSTGELFF

D: .
J: TRBJ1-1
V: TRBV4-1
size: .
DNA: TGCGCCAGCAGCCACCTTCCCGGGGAAGCCATGAACACTGAAGCTTTCTTT
CDR3: CASSHLPGEAMNTEAFF

D: .
J: TRBJ2-7
V: TRBV7-9
size: .
DNA: TGTGCCAGCAGCTTTCGCGAACAGGACAAACCCTACGAGCAGTACTTC
CDR3: CASSFREQDKPYEQYF

D: .
J: TRBJ1-1
V: TRBV18
size: .
DNA: TGTGCCAGTCTCGGGGAGGGTGAACGAAACACTGAAGCTTTCTTT
CDR3: CASLGEGERNTEAFF

D: .
J: TRBJ1-1
V: TRBV27
size: few
DNA: TGTGCCAGCAGTTTGGTGGGGGGCACTGAAGCTTTCTTT
CDR3: CASSLVGGTEAFF

D: TRBD1
J: TRBJ1-2
V: TRBV10-2
size: .
DNA: TGCGCCAGCAGTGAAGGACAGGGCTATGGCTACACCTTC
CDR3: CASSEGQGYGYTF

D: .
J: TRBJ1-3
V: TRBV19
size: once
DNA: TGTGCCAGTAGTACGGGAGAGGCCCGCTCTGGAAACACCATATATTTT
CDR3: CASSTGEARSGNTIYF

D: TRBD1
J: TRBJ2-7
V: TRBV6-6
size: .
DNA: TGTGCCAGCAGTTACTCTTGGACAGGGGGCGGGTGGGAGCAGTACTTC
CDR3: CASSYSWTGGGWEQYF

D: TRBD1
J: TRBJ2-7
V: TRBV5-1
size: .
DNA: TGCGCCAGCAGCCAAGGGACAGTGCCCTACGAGCAGTACTTC
CDR3: CASSQGTVPYEQYF